This record looks at one TCR beta chain sequence and its context. Its target is unknown. This entry comes from a study of OX40 agonist ivuxolimab in advanced cancers. The overall study: An agonistic human IgG2 monoclonal antibody against OX40 (CD134) was given. Under the entry rules, prior anti-PD-1, anti-PD-L1 or anti-CTLA-4 therapy was allowed, and 40% had some. Study-wide results and caveats: Not determined was the antigen specificity of the expanded peripheral T cells. CD8+ T cells averaged more expanded clones than CD4+.

V dropped 4 bases and J dropped 8; count of bases not matched to a gene: 12. The CDR3 is 16 residues long. Germline V gives CDR1 MDHEN, CDR2 SYDVKM. Using immunoSEQ multiplex PCR, the repertoire was profiled, and TCRdb retains in-frame clones only, with some absent. The sample contains 95,000 to 150,000 clones, roughly 93% of which appear only once. This TCR was sampled from an adult with an advanced solid tumor such as melanoma, head and neck, liver or kidney cancer. Sequenced material: CD4+ or CD8+ T cells sorted from blood, taken in a trial of the OX40 agonist ivuxolimab. The chain uses TRBV28 and TRBJ1-2; 11 positions agree with TRBD1. The DNA of the CDR3 is TGTGCCAGCAGTTCCCAAGGACAGGGGGCTATGAGCGGCTACACCTTC. Translating gives CASSSQGQGAMSGYTF.